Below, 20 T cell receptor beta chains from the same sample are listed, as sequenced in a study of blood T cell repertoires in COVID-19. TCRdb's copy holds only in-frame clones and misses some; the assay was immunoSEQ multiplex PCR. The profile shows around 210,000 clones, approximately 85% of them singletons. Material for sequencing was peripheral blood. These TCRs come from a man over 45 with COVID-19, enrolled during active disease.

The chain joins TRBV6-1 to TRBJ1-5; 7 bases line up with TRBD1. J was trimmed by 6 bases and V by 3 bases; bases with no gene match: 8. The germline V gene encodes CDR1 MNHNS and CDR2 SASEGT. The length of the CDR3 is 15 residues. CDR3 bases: TGTGCCAGCAGTGAGATTTCGACAGGGAGTCAGCCCCAGCATTTT. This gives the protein CASSEISTGSQPQHF.

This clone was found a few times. The CDR3: CASSSWGRAFF. Written as DNA, the CDR3 is TGTGCCAGCAGCTCCTGGGGGAGGGCTTTCTTT. This rearrangement joins TRBV11-2 to TRBJ1-1; possibly TRBD1 for D (5 bases). V was trimmed by 4 bases and J by 11 bases, leaving 11 bases between them. The CDR3 is 11 amino acids. CDR1 and CDR2 (germline): SGHAT, FQNNGV. Full variable domain (missing parts from reference TRBV11-2 and TRBJ1-1): EAGVAQSPRYKIIEKRQSVAFWCNPISGHATLYWYQQILGQGPKLLIQFQNNGVVDDSQLPKDRFSAERLKGVDSTLKIQPAKLEDSAVYLCASSSWGRAFFGQGTRLTVV.

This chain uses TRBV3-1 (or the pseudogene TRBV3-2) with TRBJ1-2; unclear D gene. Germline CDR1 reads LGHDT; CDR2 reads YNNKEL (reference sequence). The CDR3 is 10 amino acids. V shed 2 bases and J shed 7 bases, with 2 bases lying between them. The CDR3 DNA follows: TGTGCCAGCAGCCAACTTGGCTACACCTTC. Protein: CASSQLGYTF.

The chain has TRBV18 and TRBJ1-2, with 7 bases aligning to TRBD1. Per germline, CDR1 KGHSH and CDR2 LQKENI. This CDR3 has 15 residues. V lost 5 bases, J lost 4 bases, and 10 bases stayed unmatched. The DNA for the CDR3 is TGTGCCAGCTCAACGACTGGACAGGCTGGCTATGGCTACACCTTC. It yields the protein CASSTTGQAGYGYTF. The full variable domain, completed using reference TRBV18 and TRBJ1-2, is NAGVMQNPRHLVRRRGQEARLRCSPMKGHSHVYWYRQLPEEGLKFMVYLQKENIIDESGMPKERFSAEFPKEGPSILRIQQVVRGDSAAYFCASSTTGQAGYGYTFGSGTRLTVV.

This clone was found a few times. The CDR3: CASSLRQGDYGYTF. For the CDR3, the DNA is TGTGCCAGCAGCCTCCGACAGGGCGACTATGGCTACACCTTC. The chain joins TRBV5-8 to TRBJ1-2; TRBD1 aligns across 7 bases. Germline lookup yields CDR1 SGHTS and CDR2 YDEGEE. Trimming at V came to 4 bases and at J to 3 bases, leaving 6 bases not matched to a gene. The CDR3 is 14 amino acids.

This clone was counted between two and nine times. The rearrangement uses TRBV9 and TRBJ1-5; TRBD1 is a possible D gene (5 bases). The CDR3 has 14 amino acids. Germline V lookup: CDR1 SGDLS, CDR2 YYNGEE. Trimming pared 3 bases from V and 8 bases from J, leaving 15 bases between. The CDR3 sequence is CASSGEGEGEPQHF. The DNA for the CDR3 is TGTGCCAGCAGCGGAGAAGGAGAAGGGGAGCCCCAGCATTTT.

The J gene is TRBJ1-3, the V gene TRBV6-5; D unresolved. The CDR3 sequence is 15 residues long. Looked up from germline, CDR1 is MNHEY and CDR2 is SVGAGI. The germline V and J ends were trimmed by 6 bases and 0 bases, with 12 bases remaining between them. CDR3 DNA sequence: TGTGCCAGCAGACCACAACGAATCTCTGGAAACACCATATATTTT. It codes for CASRPQRISGNTIYF.

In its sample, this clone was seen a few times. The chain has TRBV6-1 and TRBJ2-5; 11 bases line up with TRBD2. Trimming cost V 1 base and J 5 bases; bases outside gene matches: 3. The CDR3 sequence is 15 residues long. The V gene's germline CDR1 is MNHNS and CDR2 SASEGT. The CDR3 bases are TGTGCCAGCAGTGAAGTAGCGGGGGGGCCGGAGACCCAGTACTTC. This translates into CASSEVAGGPETQYF.

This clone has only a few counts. The CDR3 DNA is TGTGCCAGCAGCCAACTCCAGGGTAGGGAAAACACTGAAGCTTTCTTT. Protein product: CASSQLQGRENTEAFF. The V gene is TRBV4-2, the J gene TRBJ1-1; the D gene is possibly TRBD1 (5 bases). From germline, CDR1 is LGHNA and CDR2 YNFKEQ. CDR3 size: 16 residues. The germline V and J ends were trimmed by 2 bases and 2 bases, with 15 bases remaining between them.

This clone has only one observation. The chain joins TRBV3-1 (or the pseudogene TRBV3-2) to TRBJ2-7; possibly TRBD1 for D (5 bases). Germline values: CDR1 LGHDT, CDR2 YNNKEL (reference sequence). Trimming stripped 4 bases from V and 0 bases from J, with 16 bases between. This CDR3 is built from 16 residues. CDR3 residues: CASSPRAGQGSYEQYF. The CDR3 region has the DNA TGTGCCAGCAGCCCCCGGGCAGGGCAAGGCTCCTACGAGCAGTACTTC.

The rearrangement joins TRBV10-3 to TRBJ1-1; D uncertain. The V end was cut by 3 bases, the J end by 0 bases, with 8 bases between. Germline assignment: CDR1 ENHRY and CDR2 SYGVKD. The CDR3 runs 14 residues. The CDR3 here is CAISDPLLNTEAFF. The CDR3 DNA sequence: TGTGCCATCAGTGACCCGTTATTGAACACTGAAGCTTTCTTT.

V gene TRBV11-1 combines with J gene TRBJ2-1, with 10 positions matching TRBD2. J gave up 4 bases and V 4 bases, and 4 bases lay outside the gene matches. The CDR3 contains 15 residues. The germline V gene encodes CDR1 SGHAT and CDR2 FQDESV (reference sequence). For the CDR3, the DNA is TGTGCCAGCAGCTGGACTAGCGGAGGTTACAATGAGCAGTTCTTC. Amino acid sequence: CASSWTSGGYNEQFF.

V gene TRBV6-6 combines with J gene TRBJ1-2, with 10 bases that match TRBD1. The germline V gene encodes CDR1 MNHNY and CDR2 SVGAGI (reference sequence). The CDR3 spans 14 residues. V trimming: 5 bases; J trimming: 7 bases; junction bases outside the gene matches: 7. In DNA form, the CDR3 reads TGTGCCAGCAGTCCGTGGACAGGGGGACCTGGCTACACCTTC. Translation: CASSPWTGGPGYTF.

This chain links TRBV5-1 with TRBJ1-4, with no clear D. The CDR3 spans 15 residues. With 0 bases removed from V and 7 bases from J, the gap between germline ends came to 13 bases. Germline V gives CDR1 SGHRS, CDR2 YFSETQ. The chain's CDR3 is CASSLARVIGEKLFF. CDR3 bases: TGCGCCAGCAGCTTGGCCCGGGTGATCGGTGAAAAACTGTTTTTT.

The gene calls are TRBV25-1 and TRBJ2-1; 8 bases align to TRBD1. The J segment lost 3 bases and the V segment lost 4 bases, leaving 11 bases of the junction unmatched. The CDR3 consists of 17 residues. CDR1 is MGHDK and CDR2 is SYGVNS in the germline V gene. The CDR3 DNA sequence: TGTGCCAGCAGTGGTGGCCCCGACAGGGGCTACTACAATGAGCAGTTCTTC. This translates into CASSGGPDRGYYNEQFF.

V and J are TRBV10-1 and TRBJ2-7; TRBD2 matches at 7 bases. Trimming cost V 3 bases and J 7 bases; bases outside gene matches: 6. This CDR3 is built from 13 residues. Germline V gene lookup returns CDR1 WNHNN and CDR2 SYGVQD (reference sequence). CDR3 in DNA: TGCGCCAGCAGTGACCAGAGACTAGCAGAGCAGTACTTC. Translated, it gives CASSDQRLAEQYF.

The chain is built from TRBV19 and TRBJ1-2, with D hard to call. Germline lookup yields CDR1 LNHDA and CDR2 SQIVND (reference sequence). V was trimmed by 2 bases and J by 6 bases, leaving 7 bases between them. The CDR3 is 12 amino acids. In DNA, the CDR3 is TGTGCCAGTAGTATAAGAGGGAATGGCTACACCTTC. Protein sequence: CASSIRGNGYTF.

CDR3 in amino acids: CASSKGGYSGRNEQFF. The CDR3 nucleotides are TGTGCCAGCAGCAAAGGGGGGTATAGCGGCAGAAATGAGCAGTTCTTC. V usage is TRBV21-1 and J usage is TRBJ2-1; the table names TRBD2, a call not compared with the DNA. TRBV21-1 is an annotated pseudogene. CDR3 length: 16 residues.

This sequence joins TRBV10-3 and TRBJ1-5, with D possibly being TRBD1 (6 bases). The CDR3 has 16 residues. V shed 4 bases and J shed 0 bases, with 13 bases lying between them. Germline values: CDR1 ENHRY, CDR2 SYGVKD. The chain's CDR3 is CAISGSRGGSNQPQHF. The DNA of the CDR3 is TGTGCCATCAGTGGGAGTCGAGGGGGTAGCAATCAGCCCCAGCATTTT.

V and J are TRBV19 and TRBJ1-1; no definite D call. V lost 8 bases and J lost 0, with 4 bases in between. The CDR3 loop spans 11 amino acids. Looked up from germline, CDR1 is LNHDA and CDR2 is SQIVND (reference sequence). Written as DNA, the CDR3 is TGTGCCAGTGCAGTGAACACTGAAGCTTTCTTT. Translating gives CASAVNTEAFF.